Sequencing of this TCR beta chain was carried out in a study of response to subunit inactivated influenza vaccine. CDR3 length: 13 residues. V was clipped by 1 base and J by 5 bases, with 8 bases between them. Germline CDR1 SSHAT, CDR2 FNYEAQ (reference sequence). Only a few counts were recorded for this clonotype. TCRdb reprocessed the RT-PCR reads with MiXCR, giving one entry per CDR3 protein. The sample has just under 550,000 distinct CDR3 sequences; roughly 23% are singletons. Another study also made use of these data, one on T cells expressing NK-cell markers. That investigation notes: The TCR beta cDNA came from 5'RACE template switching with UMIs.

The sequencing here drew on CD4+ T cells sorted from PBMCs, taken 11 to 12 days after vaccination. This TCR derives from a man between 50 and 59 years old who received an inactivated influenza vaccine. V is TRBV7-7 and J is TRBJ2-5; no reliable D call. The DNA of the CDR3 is TGTGCCAGCAGCTTAGTTATGAGGGAGACCCAGTACTTC. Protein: CASSLVMRETQYF.